The 29 T cell receptor beta chains below were found in one sample sequenced in a study of T-cell reconstitution after alpha-beta-depleted transplantation in children. It was with unique molecular identifiers that the TCRbeta library was prepared. Via MiXCR, TCRdb re-called the PCR reads, giving one row per CDR3 protein. The table shows some 150,000 distinct CDR3 sequences, with about 9% occurring only once. The sample consisted of PBMCs, mostly from graft donor cells, taken 180 days after TCRalphabeta/CD19-depleted stem cell transplant. These receptor sequences come from a female patient between 2 and 15 years old who had a stem cell transplant for congenital amegakaryocytic thrombocytopenia, so the T cells may come from the graft donor.

This clonotype occurred many times. This chain uses TRBV5-1 with TRBJ2-4; D not resolved. Between the trimmed V and J ends, which lost 0 bases and 8 bases, there was a span of 15 bases. The germline gives CDR1 SGHRS, CDR2 YFSETQ. The CDR3 is made up of 15 amino acids. CDR3 amino acids: CASSLVGPREDIQYF. The CDR3 DNA follows: TGCGCCAGCAGCTTGGTCGGACCGCGCGAGGACATTCAGTACTTC.

The chain is built from TRBV28 and TRBJ2-2; D might be TRBD2 (6 bases). Trimming stripped 8 bases from V and 1 base from J, with 11 bases between. The CDR3 is made up of 14 amino acids. CDR1 and CDR2 (germline): MDHEN, SYDVKM. The CDR3 coding sequence is TGTGCCAGCGGGGAGGCAGGGAACACCGGGGAGCTGTTTTTT. Amino acids: CASGEAGNTGELFF.

The chain combines TRBV20-1 with TRBJ1-5; 8 bases align to TRBD1. The germline V gene encodes CDR1 DFQATT and CDR2 SNEGSKA (reference sequence). CDR3 size: 13 residues. V shed 2 bases and J 11 bases; nucleotides not matched to a gene: 8. DNA for the CDR3: TGCAGTGCTAGAAACCAGGGGGCTTGGTCCCAGCATTTT. This codes for CSARNQGAWSQHF.

This clonotype has only a few counts. The chain carries TRBV16 and TRBJ2-3, with 8 bases aligning to TRBD2. Germline CDR1 is KGHSY and CDR2 is FQNENV. The CDR3 extends over 16 amino acids. Trimming cost V 0 bases and J 4 bases; bases outside gene matches: 6. The CDR3 DNA follows: TGTGCCAGCAGCCAATCCGCGGGGGGCCTTGCAGATACGCAGTATTTT. Residues: CASSQSAGGLADTQYF.

Note on this clonotype: Just one base apart from a much larger clone, this may be a read error. This rearrangement joins TRBV29-1 to TRBJ2-2; unclear D gene. Germline values: CDR1 SQVTM, CDR2 ANQGSEA. The CDR3 extends over 13 amino acids. Trimming stripped 5 bases from V and 1 base from J, with 8 bases between. CDR3 sequence: CSVPTQNTGELFF. CDR3 nucleotides: TGCAGCGTTCCAACCCAGAACACCGGGGAGCTGTTTTTT.

This clonotype was counted many times. This chain connects TRBV7-6 to TRBJ2-2, with 7 bases lining up with TRBD2. In germline, CDR1 is SGHVS, CDR2 FNYEAQ. V was pared by 4 bases and J by 6 bases, with 11 bases of the junction left unmatched. The CDR3 has 16 amino acids. The CDR3 sequence is CASSSMSGGNSGELFF. CDR3 coding DNA: TGTGCCAGCAGCTCTATGTCGGGGGGTAACTCCGGGGAGCTGTTTTTT.

At least ten counts were recorded for this clonotype. The chain recombines TRBV5-5 with TRBJ2-2; TRBD1 might be the D (5 bases). The V gene lost 6 bases and the J gene lost 6 bases, with 15 bases spanning the gap. This CDR3 has 14 amino acids. CDR1 is SGHKS, CDR2 YYEKEE, per germline (reference sequence). The CDR3 coding sequence is TGTGCCAGCAACCCTCAGATAGGGGCCGGGGAGCTGTTTTTT. Amino acids: CASNPQIGAGELFF.

This chain connects TRBV20-1 to TRBJ2-7; 8 bases agree with TRBD1. From germline, CDR1 is DFQATT and CDR2 SNEGSKA (reference sequence). The trim removed 3 bases at V and 6 bases at J, leaving 7 bases unmatched. The CDR3 loop spans 13 amino acids. CDR3 loop: CSASGRGLGEQYF. DNA of the CDR3: TGCAGTGCTAGTGGCAGGGGGCTCGGCGAGCAGTACTTC.

This clonotype was recorded at least ten times. J is TRBJ1-6 and V is TRBV12-3 or TRBV12-4; D is uncertain. The V end was cut by 3 bases, the J end by 0 bases, with 3 bases between. This CDR3 is built from 14 residues. This chain's CDR3 is CASSFASYNSPLHF. The CDR3 DNA follows: TGTGCCAGCAGTTTCGCCTCCTATAATTCACCCCTCCACTTT.

The table lists this clonotype with many counts. V and J are TRBV20-1 and TRBJ2-2; 8 nucleotides align to TRBD2. This CDR3 has 15 amino acids. Per germline, CDR1 DFQATT and CDR2 SNEGSKA (reference sequence). Germline trimming cut 6 bases from V and 4 bases from J; bases unmatched to any gene: 10. CDR3 sequence (DNA): TGCAGTGCAAGGAGCGGGGGAGACGTCACCGGGGAGCTGTTTTTT. As protein: CSARSGGDVTGELFF.

This clonotype occurred many times. This chain connects TRBV6-2 or TRBV6-3 to TRBJ2-1; 7 bases map to TRBD2. CDR3 size: 14 residues. V lost 6 bases, J lost 8 bases, and 10 bases stayed unmatched. Germline V gene data show CDR1 as MNHEY and CDR2 as SVGEGT. The CDR3 DNA is TGTGCCAGCAGCCTTCGCGTCCGGGGGGATGAGCAGTTCTTC. This codes for CASSLRVRGDEQFF.

In its sample, this clonotype was seen many times. The V and J genes are TRBV5-1 and TRBJ2-3, with D possibly being TRBD2 (6 bases). The germline gives CDR1 SGHRS, CDR2 YFSETQ. CDR3 length: 15 amino acids. V was clipped by 1 base and J by 4 bases, with 13 bases between them. CDR3 sequence (DNA): TGCGCCAGCAGCTTGCTGGGACTCCAGGCAGATACGCAGTATTTT. Translated, it gives CASSLLGLQADTQYF.

This clonotype was picked up many times. The chain links TRBV6-5 to TRBJ1-1; D ambiguous. V lost 7 bases and J 0 bases, leaving 9 bases between the germline ends. The CDR3 is 13 residues long. Looked up from germline, CDR1 is MNHEY and CDR2 is SVGAGI. CDR3 coding DNA: TGTGCCAGCACCGACCTCATGAACACTGAAGCTTTCTTT. Protein sequence: CASTDLMNTEAFF.

At least ten counts were recorded for this clonotype. The rearrangement uses TRBV28 and TRBJ2-3; 12 bases match TRBD1. This CDR3 is built from 15 residues. V lost 3 bases and J lost 4; bases outside the gene matches: 2. Per the germline V gene, CDR1 is MDHEN and CDR2 is SYDVKM. CDR3 bases: TGTGCCAGCAGTTTGGGGACAGGGGGCTCAGATACGCAGTATTTT. Protein sequence: CASSLGTGGSDTQYF.

This clonotype was picked up many times. V and J are TRBV28 and TRBJ2-7, with no clear D. Germline V gene data show CDR1 as MDHEN and CDR2 as SYDVKM. The CDR3 is made up of 12 amino acids. Between the trimmed V and J ends, which lost 6 bases and 2 bases, there was a span of 8 bases. CDR3 bases: TGTGCCAGCAGCTGGATCCCCTACGAGCAGTACTTC. Translation: CASSWIPYEQYF.

This clonotype was picked up a small number of times. The V gene is TRBV20-1, the J gene TRBJ1-2; the D is unclear. CDR1 and CDR2 from the germline V gene are DFQATT and SNEGSKA (reference sequence). Trimming took off 5 bases at V and 3 bases at J, with 16 bases between the two ends. This CDR3 has 14 amino acids. CDR3 bases: TGCAGTGCTGGGCGGTACATGGATGACTATGGCTACACCTTC. Amino acids: CSAGRYMDDYGYTF.

This clonotype was detected ten times or more. The chain employs TRBV20-1 and TRBJ2-3; D gene uncertain. This CDR3 region has 10 residues. Trimming removed 3 bases at V and 7 bases at J, with 5 bases between. Germline loops: CDR1 DFQATT, CDR2 SNEGSKA (reference sequence). In DNA form, the CDR3 reads TGCAGTGCTAGGAGTCATACGCAGTATTTT. Protein: CSARSHTQYF.

This clonotype was seen a handful of times. The rearrangement uses TRBV30 and TRBJ1-4; weak D call: TRBD1 (5 bases). V shed 4 bases and J shed 7 bases, with 13 bases lying between them. Germline loops: CDR1 GTSNPN, CDR2 SVGIG (reference sequence). The CDR3 contains 13 residues. The CDR3 protein is CAWTPGPVEKLFF. Here the CDR3 DNA reads TGTGCCTGGACCCCAGGGCCTGTTGAAAAACTGTTTTTT. Using reference TRBV30 and TRBJ1-4 for the parts outside the CDR3, the full variable domain is SQTIHQWPATLVQPVGSPLSLECTVEGTSNPNLYWYRQAAGRGLQLLFYSVGIGQISSEVPQNLSASRPQDRQFILSSKKLLLSDSGFYLCAWTPGPVEKLFFGSGTQLSVL.

This clonotype has more than one count but fewer than ten. The chain links TRBV30 to TRBJ2-7, with 7 nucleotides matching TRBD2. V lost 3 bases to trimming and J lost 5 bases; unmatched junction nucleotides: 4. This CDR3 is 12 amino acids long. Germline CDR1 GTSNPN, CDR2 SVGIG (reference sequence). DNA of the CDR3: TGTGCCTGGAGCATTGCGGGGGACGAGCAGTACTTC. Protein sequence: CAWSIAGDEQYF.

This clonotype is judged medium-sized (0.01 to 0.1%). The V gene is TRBV7-9, the J gene TRBJ2-7, with D maybe TRBD1 (5 bases). The germline gives CDR1 SEHNR, CDR2 FQNEAQ (reference sequence). There are 13 residues in the CDR3. The V end lost 5 bases, the J end lost 1 base, and 9 bases lay between the germline ends. The CDR3 reads CASSTQVSYEQYF. DNA of the CDR3: TGTGCCAGCAGCACACAGGTTTCCTACGAGCAGTACTTC.

This clonotype was seen a few times. V is TRBV18 and J is TRBJ1-5, with unresolved D. V gave up 6 bases and J gave up 5 bases, with 11 bases separating them. CDR1 and CDR2 (germline): KGHSH, LQKENI. CDR3 size: 13 residues. This chain's CDR3 is CASSPGSDQPQHF. CDR3 sequence (DNA): TGTGCCAGCTCGCCTGGGAGCGATCAGCCCCAGCATTTT.

The V gene is TRBV20-1, the J gene TRBJ2-4, with D hard to call. With 4 bases removed from V and 0 bases from J, the gap between germline ends came to 7 bases. Germline values: CDR1 DFQATT, CDR2 SNEGSKA (reference sequence). The CDR3 is 13 amino acids. For the CDR3, the DNA is TGCAGTGCTATGATGGGAGCCAAAAACATTCAGTACTTC. Amino acid sequence: CSAMMGAKNIQYF.

In its sample, this clonotype was seen many times. The chain employs TRBV29-1 and TRBJ1-5, with unresolved D. Trimming took 7 bases from V and 0 from J, leaving 10 bases between them. The CDR3 contains 13 residues. Germline assignment: CDR1 SQVTM and CDR2 ANQGSEA. The CDR3 DNA follows: TGCAGCGCCCGCGGGGATAGCAATCAGCCCCAGCATTTT. As protein: CSARGDSNQPQHF.

This clonotype came up many times. The gene calls are TRBV18 and TRBJ2-1; 11 nucleotides match TRBD2. The CDR3 has 14 amino acids. Looked up from germline, CDR1 is KGHSH and CDR2 is LQKENI. The V segment lost 3 bases and the J segment 5 bases; nucleotides outside the gene matches: 0. The CDR3 nucleotides are TGTGCCAGCTCACCGGGACTAGCGGACAATGAGCAGTTCTTC. It translates to CASSPGLADNEQFF.

Turning to this clonotype: A much larger clonotype is one base distant, so this may be a read error. The chain employs TRBV28 and TRBJ2-4; 8 bases match TRBD1. The length of the CDR3 is 15 residues. Germline loops: CDR1 MDHEN, CDR2 SYDVKM. The CDR3 protein is CASSIRGPNKNSQYF. CDR3 DNA sequence: TGTGCCAGCAGTATCAGGGGGCCCAATAAAAACAGTCAGTACTTC.

This clonotype was detected ten times or more. This sequence joins TRBV7-9 and TRBJ1-6; D is undetermined. Deletions cut 1 base from V and 7 bases from J, with 8 bases between. The CDR3 totals 14 residues. Germline V gives CDR1 SEHNR, CDR2 FQNEAQ (reference sequence). As DNA, the CDR3 is TGTGCCAGCAGCTTAGGTACCAAAAATTCACCCCTCCACTTT. It yields the protein CASSLGTKNSPLHF.

This clonotype was detected ten times or more. J is TRBJ2-3 and V is TRBV24-1, with D uncertain. The germline gives CDR1 KGHDR, CDR2 SFDVKD. V lost 2 bases and J lost 0, with 8 bases in between. CDR3 length: 15 amino acids. For the CDR3, the DNA is TGTGCCACCAGTGATTCAGTCACTAGCACAGATACGCAGTATTTT. Protein: CATSDSVTSTDTQYF.

This clonotype came up many times. The chain links TRBV12-3 or TRBV12-4 to TRBJ1-1; D is possibly TRBD1 (6 bases). The V end lost 3 bases, the J end lost 0 bases, and 8 bases lay between the germline ends. The CDR3 totals 14 residues. CDR3 amino acids: CASSLGAMNTEAFF. CDR3 in DNA: TGTGCCAGCAGTTTGGGGGCCATGAACACTGAAGCTTTCTTT.

Details on this clonotype: Just one base apart from a much larger clone, this may be a read error. The V call is TRBV12-3 or TRBV12-4, the J call TRBJ2-3; D is perhaps TRBD1 (5 bases). The V gene lost 0 bases and the J gene lost 6 bases, with 10 bases spanning the gap. This CDR3 contains 14 residues. The CDR3 region is CASSLAVHRDTQYF. Written as DNA, the CDR3 is TGTGCCAGCAGTTTAGCTGTCCACAGGGATACGCAGTATTTT.